Below are 27 T cell receptor beta chains sequenced from a single sample in a study of T cell repertoires in cytomegalovirus infection. TCRdb ran MiXCR on the reads and lists one entry per CDR3 protein. The repertoire consists of around 450,000 distinct CDR3 sequences, with under 40% occurring once and the leading ten covering roughly 13%. Source material: PBMCs. These receptors originate from a human donor in good health (CMV status not recorded). Some clones in this sample may be carry-over from other donors' samples.

A single count supports this clonotype. A read error may explain this, as a much larger clone is one base away. This rearrangement joins TRBV18 to TRBJ1-1, with 7 bases aligning to TRBD1. The germline CDR1 and CDR2 sequences are KGHSH and LQKENI. This CDR3 region has 14 residues. CDR3 region: CVSSPQGQHTEAFF. In nucleotides, the CDR3 is TGTGTCAGCTCACCACAGGGGCAGCACACTGAAGCTTTCTTT.

J is TRBJ1-5 and V is TRBV6-1; unclear D gene. The CDR3 contains 14 residues. Per the germline V gene, CDR1 is MNHNS and CDR2 is SASEGT. Trimming removed 1 base from V and 2 bases from J, with 6 bases in between. The CDR3, as DNA: TGTGCCAGCAGTGAAGTGGCAGGCAATCAGCCCCAGCATTTT. It codes for CASSEVAGNQPQHF.

This clonotype has only a few counts. V and J are TRBV6-1 and TRBJ2-3; tentative D call: TRBD1 (6 bases). The germline CDR1 and CDR2 sequences are MNHNS and SASEGT. Trimming removed 2 bases at V and 4 bases at J, with 10 bases between. The CDR3 consists of 14 residues. CDR3 in DNA: TGTGCCAGCAGTGAACAGGGGTGGGCAGATACGCAGTATTTT. Amino acid sequence: CASSEQGWADTQYF.

The chain links TRBV28 to TRBJ1-1; D is unclear. The CDR3 extends over 14 amino acids. Germline-derived CDR1 and CDR2 are MDHEN and SYDVKM. V was pared by 8 bases and J by 4 bases, with 17 bases between. This CDR3 reads CASSLLGRSTEAFF. Written as DNA, the CDR3 is TGTGCCAGCTCTTTACTGGGAAGGAGCACTGAAGCTTTCTTT. Using reference TRBV28 and TRBJ1-1 for the parts outside the CDR3, the full variable domain is DVKVTQSSRYLVKRTGEKVFLECVQDMDHENMFWYRQDPGLGLRLIYFSYDVKMKEKGDIPEGYSVSREKKERFSLILESASTNQTSMYLCASSLLGRSTEAFFGQGTRLTVV.

The chain uses TRBV4-1 and TRBJ2-1; TRBD1 agrees at 8 bases. The CDR3 loop spans 14 amino acids. Losses at the gene ends were 4 bases for V and 8 bases for J; bases not matched to a gene: 7. CDR1 is MGHRA and CDR2 is YSYEKL in the germline V gene. CDR3 sequence (DNA): TGCGCCAGCAGCCTGGACAGGGTCTGGGATGAGCAGTTCTTC. Translating it yields CASSLDRVWDEQFF.

There are a few counts of this clonotype. The chain has TRBV11-2 and TRBJ2-7, with 10 bases identical to TRBD1. Germline V gene lookup returns CDR1 SGHAT and CDR2 FQNNGV. This CDR3 contains 13 residues. The junction had 3 bases not matched to a gene; V was cut back by 4 bases and J by 6 bases. The CDR3 region has the DNA TGTGCCAGCAGCTGGGGGACAGGGGTCGAGCAGTACTTC. Residues: CASSWGTGVEQYF.

This clonotype was counted between two and nine times. The rearrangement joins TRBV6-1 to TRBJ1-1; 9 bases line up with TRBD1. This CDR3 is 14 amino acids long. Trimming took 8 bases from V and 4 from J; bases not matched to a gene: 8. Germline V lookup: CDR1 MNHNS, CDR2 SASEGT. As DNA, the CDR3 is TGTGCCAGCTTGAGACAGGGGGTGAGCACTGAAGCTTTCTTT. Its translation: CASLRQGVSTEAFF.

This clonotype was counted only a few times. The CDR3 DNA reads TGCGCCAGCAGTCGTACAGGGGGCCGGAACACTGAAGCTTTCTTT. Protein: CASSRTGGRNTEAFF. This sequence joins TRBV5-1 and TRBJ1-1, with 9 bases that match TRBD1. The J segment lost 1 base and the V segment lost 5 bases, leaving 6 bases of the junction unmatched. Germline V gene lookup returns CDR1 SGHRS and CDR2 YFSETQ. The CDR3 is 15 residues long.

This clonotype was counted between two and nine times. The CDR3 coding sequence is TGTGCCAGCAGCTTGTCACAGATCGAAGAGACCCAGTACTTC. Translation gives CASSLSQIEETQYF. This sequence joins TRBV7-9 and TRBJ2-5; no clear D gene. Deletions cut 3 bases from V and 3 bases from J, with 11 bases between. This CDR3 region has 14 residues. From germline, CDR1 is SEHNR and CDR2 FQNEAQ (reference sequence).

The rearrangement links TRBV5-1 to TRBJ2-2, with a possible D match to TRBD2 (5 bases). Germline CDR1 SGHRS, CDR2 YFSETQ. The length of the CDR3 is 15 residues. Trimming took off 4 bases at V and 3 bases at J, with 13 bases between the two ends. CDR3 DNA: TGCGCCAGCAGCCCCGCGGGTCCGGACACCGGGGAGCTGTTTTTT. Translation gives CASSPAGPDTGELFF.

Concerning this clonotype itself: Germline and junction disagree at one end, which may indicate a read error. The chain couples TRBV4-1 to TRBJ1-5, with D possibly being TRBD1 (6 bases). CDR3 size: 15 residues. The germline V gene has CDR1 MGHRA and CDR2 YSYEKL. The DNA of the CDR3 is TGCGCCATCAGCCAAGGACAGAGTTACAATCAGCCCCAGCATTTT. Translating it yields CAISQGQSYNQPQHF.

This clonotype was seen many times. The chain joins TRBV7-8 to TRBJ1-6, with D tentatively TRBD1 (6 bases). The germline gives CDR1 SGHVS, CDR2 FQNEAQ. This CDR3 is 17 amino acids long. Between the trimmed V and J ends, which lost 2 bases and 0 bases, there was a span of 11 bases. For the CDR3, the DNA is TGTGCCAGCAGCTTAATAGGACAGAGCTCCTATAATTCACCCCTCCACTTT. Its protein is CASSLIGQSSYNSPLHF.

The chain recombines TRBV7-9 with TRBJ2-3; D may be TRBD2 (5 bases). V was shortened by 2 bases and J by 3 bases, with 12 bases between the two germline ends. From germline, CDR1 is SEHNR and CDR2 FQNEAQ (reference sequence). The CDR3 is 15 residues long. The CDR3 DNA reads as TGTGCCAGCAGCTTAACGGAGGATCCAACAGATACGCAGTATTTT. Its translation is CASSLTEDPTDTQYF.

This sequence joins TRBV6-5 and TRBJ1-6; tentatively, D is TRBD1 (5 bases). CDR3 size: 18 residues. Per the germline V gene, CDR1 is MNHEY and CDR2 is SVGAGI. The ends were cut back, 1 base at V and 10 bases at J, with 23 bases in the middle. The DNA of the CDR3 is TGTGCCAGCAGTTACTTACGCCGGGACGTAAGGATGGGGTCACCCCTCCACTTT. Its translation is CASSYLRRDVRMGSPLHF.

This clonotype was detected many times. This sequence joins TRBV27 and TRBJ2-5; 9 nucleotides line up with TRBD1. Per germline, CDR1 MNHEY and CDR2 SMNVEV (reference sequence). There are 13 residues in the CDR3. The trim removed 2 bases at V and 9 bases at J, leaving 4 bases unmatched. In DNA, the CDR3 is TGTGCCAGCAGTTTAGGGACAGGGTGGGCCCAGTACTTC. It is translated as CASSLGTGWAQYF.

V gene TRBV20-1 combines with J gene TRBJ2-5, with 11 bases aligning to TRBD2. Germline CDR1 is DFQATT and CDR2 is SNEGSKA (reference sequence). This CDR3 contains 14 residues. The V gene end was trimmed by 5 bases and the J gene end by 4 bases; junction bases not matched to a gene: 6. This chain's CDR3 is CSAGSGGAGETQYF. CDR3 nucleotides: TGCAGTGCTGGTAGCGGGGGGGCCGGAGAGACCCAGTACTTC.

A few counts support this clonotype. The chain combines TRBV5-4 with TRBJ2-1; TRBD1 agrees at 8 bases. J lost 5 bases, V lost 0 bases, and 7 bases had no gene match. Germline lookup yields CDR1 SGHNT and CDR2 YYREEE (reference sequence). CDR3 length: 16 amino acids. CDR3 in amino acids: CASSLVGPRGHNEQFF. As DNA, the CDR3 is TGTGCCAGCAGCTTGGTCGGGCCCAGGGGGCACAATGAGCAGTTCTTC.

Here the CDR3 DNA reads TGTGCCAGCAGTTCGGTGGTTGCCGGGGAGCTGTTTTTT. Its translation: CASSSVVAGELFF. The rearrangement uses TRBV2 and TRBJ2-2, with D hard to call. The CDR3 length is 13 residues. V was pared by 5 bases and J by 6 bases, with 10 bases between. Germline loops: CDR1 SNHLY, CDR2 FYNNEI.

This clonotype was observed a single time. Relative to the germline gene, one junction end is altered; a read error may explain this. The chain employs TRBV28 and TRBJ1-5; D might be TRBD1 (5 bases). The CDR3 covers 12 residues. Germline CDR1 MDHEN, CDR2 SYDVKM. For the CDR3, the DNA is TGTGCCCGCAGTTGGGGGAATCAGCCCCAGCATTTT. Encoded protein: CARSWGNQPQHF.

This clonotype was seen ten or more times. The chain links TRBV7-2 to TRBJ2-5; TRBD1 matches at 7 bases. Germline loops: CDR1 SGHTA, CDR2 FQGNSA. This CDR3 spans 14 amino acids. After removal of 2 bases from V and 9 bases from J, the junction contained 9 bases not matched to a gene. DNA for the CDR3: TGTGCCAGCAGCTTATATCGGGACCAGGGGGCCCAGTACTTC. It specifies CASSLYRDQGAQYF.

A few counts support this clonotype. The CDR3 DNA follows: TGTGCCAGCAGCTTAGGTGGGCCGCACTCTGGAAACACCATATATTTT. Translating it yields CASSLGGPHSGNTIYF. The V gene is TRBV7-2, the J gene TRBJ1-3; D is unresolved. Looked up from germline, CDR1 is SGHTA and CDR2 is FQGNSA. Trimming stripped 1 base from V and 0 bases from J, with 10 bases between. The CDR3 has 16 residues.

The genes are TRBV7-9 and TRBJ2-7; 8 bases agree with TRBD1. With V trimmed by 6 bases and J by 4 bases, 8 bases remained unmatched. CDR3 length: 14 residues. Per germline, CDR1 SEHNR and CDR2 FQNEAQ (reference sequence). CDR3 in DNA: TGTGCCAGCAGGCCAGGACAGGGCATTTACGAGCAGTACTTC. This translates into CASRPGQGIYEQYF. Using reference TRBV7-9 and TRBJ2-7 for the parts outside the CDR3, the full variable domain is DTGVSQNPRHKITKRGQNVTFRCDPISEHNRLYWYRQTLGQGPEFLTYFQNEAQLEKSRLLSDRFSAERPKGSFSTLEIQRTEQGDSAMYLCASRPGQGIYEQYFGPGTRLTVT.

The gene calls are TRBV7-9 and TRBJ2-3, with 7 nucleotides matching TRBD2. This CDR3 is built from 17 residues. V shed 8 bases, J shed 0 bases, and the junction held 14 bases outside the gene matches. Per germline, CDR1 SEHNR and CDR2 FQNEAQ (reference sequence). The CDR3 coding sequence is TGTGCCAGCGGGTGTAGGCGCGGGGGTTCTAGCACAGATACGCAGTATTTT. Encoded protein: CASGCRRGGSSTDTQYF.

The V call is TRBV7-6, the J call TRBJ2-2; 9 bases are a match to TRBD1. J lost 4 bases, V lost 6 bases, and 15 bases had no gene match. Germline CDR1 is SGHVS and CDR2 is FNYEAQ. There are 18 residues in the CDR3. CDR3 DNA sequence: TGTGCCAGCAGGAAAACGCTGGGGACAGGGCCGGCCACCGGGGAGCTGTTTTTT. Translating gives CASRKTLGTGPATGELFF.

This clonotype was observed a few times. This rearrangement joins TRBV7-2 to TRBJ2-7; weak D call: TRBD1 (5 bases). V lost 0 bases and J lost 11, with 14 bases in between. Germline lookup yields CDR1 SGHTA and CDR2 FQGNSA. This CDR3 spans 13 amino acids. The CDR3 reads CASSLAWAGWKYF. The DNA of the CDR3 is TGTGCCAGCAGCTTAGCTTGGGCAGGGTGGAAGTACTTC.

This clonotype was picked up a small number of times. CDR3 DNA sequence: TGTGCCAGCAGCACCAGGGGGGGCACAGATACGCAGTATTTT. Translating gives CASSTRGGTDTQYF. The genes are TRBV5-4 and TRBJ2-3; a possible D gene is TRBD1 (7 bases). Germline CDR1 and CDR2: SGHNT and YYREEE (reference sequence). CDR3 length equals 14 residues. Trimming removed 4 bases at V and 1 base at J, with 10 bases between.

This sequence joins TRBV6-2 or TRBV6-3 and TRBJ2-4, with TRBD1 identical over 8 bases. With 5 bases clipped from V and 2 bases from J, the junction kept 11 bases outside the gene matches. This CDR3 spans 17 amino acids. Germline V gives CDR1 MNHEY, CDR2 SVGEGT. The CDR3 sequence: CASSHGPDRDSKNIQYF. CDR3 bases: TGTGCCAGCAGTCACGGGCCGGACAGGGATTCCAAAAACATTCAGTACTTC.